A selection of T cell receptor beta chains follows, all from one sample in a study of blood T cells in healthy people across ages. Using its own MiXCR run on the 5' RACE reads, TCRdb lists one record per CDR3 protein. This sample has around 1,900,000 distinct CDR3 sequences, with around 40% found just once. The sequenced sample was blood. The receptors were sampled from a human donor in good health. CDR3s include the opening cysteine and the closing phenylalanine or tryptophan. The order of the fields is clone size, D gene, J gene, V gene, CDR3 protein, CDR3 DNA. A D gene is named only where the DNA matches it firmly. Some rows mark clone size as missing; the rest say once, few, many or name a class of expanded clone.

size: .; D: .; J: TRBJ1-1; V: TRBV9; CDR3: CASSPGVGTAEAFF; DNA: TGTGCCAGCAGCCCGGGCGTGGGCACCGCTGAAGCTTTCTTT
size: few; D: .; J: TRBJ2-6; V: TRBV6-6; CDR3: CASSYYSLAGANVLTF; DNA: TGTGCCAGCAGTTACTATAGTTTAGCGGGGGCCAACGTCCTGACTTTC
size: .; D: .; J: TRBJ1-2; V: TRBV7-8; CDR3: CASSQTSGGEYGYTF; DNA: TGTGCCAGCAGCCAAACGTCTGGCGGGGAGTATGGCTACACCTTC
size: .; D: .; J: TRBJ2-1; V: TRBV6-2/TRBV6-3; CDR3: CAIVRDSEVNEQFF; DNA: TGTGCCATAGTGAGGGACTCCGAGGTCAATGAGCAGTTCTTC
size: .; D: TRBD2; J: TRBJ2-5; V: TRBV12-3/TRBV12-4; CDR3: CASSMGTSGPETQYF; DNA: TGTGCCAGCAGCATGGGGACTAGCGGGCCAGAGACCCAGTACTTC
size: .; D: .; J: TRBJ1-4; V: TRBV4-3; CDR3: CASSQDRFATNEKLFF; DNA: TGCGCCAGCAGCCAAGACAGGTTTGCAACTAATGAAAAACTGTTTTTT
size: many; D: .; J: TRBJ2-6; V: TRBV3-1; CDR3: CASSRSSGANVLTF; DNA: TGTGCCAGCAGTCGGAGCTCTGGGGCCAACGTCCTGACTTTC
size: .; D: TRBD1; J: TRBJ1-6; V: TRBV4-3; CDR3: CASSHTGDNSPLHF; DNA: TGCGCCAGCAGCCACACAGGGGACAATTCACCCCTCCACTTT
size: few; D: TRBD2; J: TRBJ2-7; V: TRBV7-9; CDR3: CASSWGTNYEQYF; DNA: TGTGCCAGCAGCTGGGGGACTAACTACGAGCAGTACTTC
size: .; D: .; J: TRBJ2-1; V: TRBV6-5; CDR3: CASSSTGLPSLNEQFF; DNA: TGTGCCAGCAGTTCCACAGGGTTACCCTCTCTCAATGAGCAGTTCTTC
size: .; D: .; J: TRBJ2-1; V: TRBV28; CDR3: CASSLIREGINEQFF; DNA: TGTGCCAGCAGTTTAATCCGCGAAGGGATCAATGAGCAGTTCTTC
size: few; D: TRBD2; J: TRBJ2-3; V: TRBV20-1; CDR3: CSVVAGVRDTQYF; DNA: TGCAGTGTAGTAGCGGGGGTTAGAGATACGCAGTATTTT
size: .; D: .; J: TRBJ2-6; V: TRBV12-3/TRBV12-4; CDR3: CASSSRRPGANVLTF; DNA: TGTGCCAGCAGTTCTCGCCGTCCTGGGGCCAACGTCCTGACTTTC
size: .; D: .; J: TRBJ2-4; V: TRBV10-3; CDR3: CAISESGGATQYF; DNA: TGTGCCATCAGTGAGTCAGGGGGTGCCACTCAGTACTTC
size: few; D: .; J: TRBJ2-7; V: TRBV20-1; CDR3: CSAMTGQPYEQYF; DNA: TGCAGTGCCATGACAGGCCAACCCTACGAGCAGTACTTC
size: .; D: TRBD2; J: TRBJ2-1; V: TRBV7-3; CDR3: CASSLTSGGALYNEQFF; DNA: TGTGCCAGCAGCTTAACTAGCGGGGGGGCCCTCTACAATGAGCAGTTCTTC
size: few; D: TRBD1; J: TRBJ2-7; V: TRBV27; CDR3: CASSPGTGEAEQYF; DNA: TGTGCCAGCAGTCCCGGGACAGGGGAGGCCGAGCAGTACTTC
size: .; D: .; J: TRBJ1-1; V: TRBV4-1; CDR3: CASSQDLRPRGLEAFF; DNA: TGCGCCAGCAGCCAAGATCTGAGGCCCAGGGGACTTGAAGCTTTCTTT
size: few; D: .; J: TRBJ2-4; V: TRBV12-3/TRBV12-4; CDR3: CASSNGAKNIQYF; DNA: TGTGCCAGCAGTAACGGTGCCAAAAACATTCAGTACTTC
size: .; D: TRBD2; J: TRBJ2-7; V: TRBV10-3; CDR3: CARGGGQRYF; DNA: TGTGCCCGTGGGGGGGGTCAACGGTACTTC
size: many; D: .; J: TRBJ2-7; V: TRBV29-1; CDR3: CSVVPNGVFYEQYF; DNA: TGCAGCGTCGTCCCGAACGGAGTCTTCTACGAGCAGTACTTC
size: .; D: TRBD2; J: TRBJ2-5; V: TRBV7-2; CDR3: CASNIKRGGELETQYF; DNA: TGTGCCAGCAACATAAAGCGGGGGGGCGAGTTAGAGACCCAGTACTTC
size: many; D: TRBD1; J: TRBJ2-3; V: TRBV20-1; CDR3: CSARDPRDRENTQYF; DNA: TGCAGTGCTAGAGATCCCCGGGACAGGGAAAATACGCAGTATTTT
size: .; D: .; J: TRBJ1-6; V: TRBV3-1; CDR3: CASSQSNPGSSPLHF; DNA: TGTGCCAGCAGCCAAAGCAACCCAGGTAGTTCACCCCTCCACTTT
size: .; D: .; J: TRBJ2-1; V: TRBV5-1; CDR3: CASSLGAGISNEQFF; DNA: TGCGCCAGCAGCTTGGGGGCAGGGATTAGCAATGAGCAGTTCTTC
size: few; D: TRBD2; J: TRBJ2-1; V: TRBV24-1; CDR3: CATRSSVGGAQHEQFF; DNA: TGTGCCACCAGGTCGAGTGTGGGAGGGGCTCAGCATGAGCAGTTCTTC
size: .; D: .; J: TRBJ2-6; V: TRBV7-2; CDR3: CASSLGAVASGANVLTF; DNA: TGTGCCAGCAGCTTAGGGGCAGTGGCCTCTGGGGCCAACGTCCTGACTTTC
size: .; D: .; J: TRBJ2-2; V: TRBV7-3; CDR3: CASRSSAPNTGELFF; DNA: TGTGCCAGCAGATCTTCCGCACCGAACACCGGGGAGCTGTTTTTT
size: .; D: TRBD1; J: TRBJ1-1; V: TRBV7-2; CDR3: CASSSDRGHTEAFF; DNA: TGTGCCAGCAGCTCGGACAGGGGGCACACTGAAGCTTTCTTT
size: .; D: .; J: TRBJ2-1; V: TRBV7-2; CDR3: CASSFANVEQFF; DNA: TGTGCCAGCAGCTTCGCTAACGTGGAGCAGTTCTTC
size: many; D: .; J: TRBJ2-7; V: TRBV29-1; CDR3: CSARAGADYEQYF; DNA: TGCAGCGCCCGGGCGGGTGCGGACTACGAGCAGTACTTC
size: .; D: .; J: TRBJ1-2; V: TRBV6-5; CDR3: CASSYSEGSYTF; DNA: TGTGCCAGCAGTTACTCGGAGGGGTCCTACACCTTC
size: few; D: .; J: TRBJ1-1; V: TRBV29-1; CDR3: CSVVPDTFSEAFF; DNA: TGCAGCGTTGTCCCAGACACCTTCTCTGAAGCTTTCTTT
size: .; D: .; J: TRBJ1-1; V: TRBV6-2/TRBV6-3; CDR3: CAGRVTGYTEAFF; DNA: TGTGCCGGCAGGGTGACAGGTTACACTGAAGCTTTCTTT
size: .; D: TRBD1; J: TRBJ2-5; V: TRBV18; CDR3: CASSPPGQPQETQYF; DNA: TGTGCCAGCTCACCACCGGGACAGCCACAAGAGACCCAGTACTTC
size: .; D: .; J: TRBJ2-7; V: TRBV5-5; CDR3: CASSRGWGGPGHYEQYF; DNA: TGTGCCAGCAGCCGCGGATGGGGGGGCCCTGGGCACTACGAGCAGTACTTC
size: .; D: .; J: TRBJ1-2; V: TRBV6-5; CDR3: CASSYSAGLRALYGYTF; DNA: TGTGCCAGCAGTTACTCGGCGGGACTACGGGCCTTATATGGCTACACCTTC
size: .; D: .; J: TRBJ1-1; V: TRBV18; CDR3: CASSPSGLVTEAFF; DNA: TGTGCCAGCTCACCCTCGGGGTTGGTCACTGAAGCTTTCTTT
size: once; D: .; J: TRBJ1-2; V: TRBV6-2/TRBV6-3; CDR3: CASNRDVEGYTF; DNA: TGTGCCAGCAACAGGGATGTGGAAGGCTACACCTTC
size: .; D: TRBD1; J: TRBJ1-6; V: TRBV6-6; CDR3: CASSRQGGTNNSPLHF; DNA: TGTGCCAGCAGTCGACAGGGGGGGACCAATAATTCACCCCTCCACTTT
size: .; D: .; J: TRBJ1-1; V: TRBV6-5; CDR3: CASSYSVGGWNTEAFF; DNA: TGTGCCAGCAGTTACTCAGTTGGCGGCTGGAACACTGAAGCTTTCTTT
size: .; D: TRBD2; J: TRBJ2-5; V: TRBV7-2; CDR3: CASRLAGGSGQETQYF; DNA: TGTGCCAGCCGCTTAGCGGGGGGGTCGGGGCAAGAGACCCAGTACTTC
size: few; D: TRBD1; J: TRBJ1-5; V: TRBV6-4; CDR3: CASSAGTGGSQPQHF; DNA: TGTGCCAGCAGTGCCGGGACAGGGGGAAGTCAGCCCCAGCATTTT
size: .; D: .; J: TRBJ2-3; V: TRBV12-3/TRBV12-4; CDR3: CASRGLLDAQYF; DNA: TGTGCCAGCAGAGGACTATTAGATGCGCAGTATTTT
size: .; D: TRBD1; J: TRBJ2-7; V: TRBV5-1; CDR3: CASSLSLRQGYEQYF; DNA: TGCGCCAGCAGCTTGTCACTCCGACAGGGGTACGAGCAGTACTTC
size: few; D: .; J: TRBJ1-2; V: TRBV6-1; CDR3: CASSVETANYGHTF; DNA: TGTGCCAGCAGTGTGGAGACAGCTAACTATGGCCACACCTTC
size: .; D: .; J: TRBJ2-4; V: TRBV20-1; CDR3: CSAPSGHSAKNIQYF; DNA: TGCAGTGCCCCGTCCGGGCACTCAGCCAAAAACATTCAGTACTTC
size: .; D: TRBD2; J: TRBJ2-1; V: TRBV2; CDR3: CASSGGLAANEQFF; DNA: TGTGCCAGCAGTGGGGGACTAGCCGCCAATGAGCAGTTCTTC
size: .; D: .; J: TRBJ2-5; V: TRBV7-9; CDR3: CASRESVEVSYQETQYF; DNA: TGTGCCAGCAGAGAGTCAGTAGAGGTCTCCTACCAAGAGACCCAGTACTTC
size: few; D: TRBD1; J: TRBJ2-3; V: TRBV7-8; CDR3: CASSPNIEQGITDTQYF; DNA: TGTGCCAGCAGCCCCAACATTGAACAGGGGATCACAGATACGCAGTATTTT
size: once; D: .; J: TRBJ1-4; V: TRBV18; CDR3: CASSPRLTTNEKLFF; DNA: TGTGCCAGCTCACCACGGCTAACAACTAATGAAAAACTGTTTTTT
size: few; D: .; J: TRBJ2-7; V: TRBV4-3; CDR3: CASSLYSVGDYEQYF; DNA: TGCGCCAGCAGCCTTTATAGCGTTGGGGACTACGAGCAGTACTTC
size: .; D: .; J: TRBJ1-5; V: TRBV19; CDR3: CASKVQGNQPQHF; DNA: TGTGCCAGTAAGGTCCAGGGTAATCAGCCCCAGCATTTT
size: .; D: .; J: TRBJ2-5; V: TRBV7-9; CDR3: CASSSHSYGQYF; DNA: TGTGCCAGCAGCTCCCACTCCTACGGGCAGTACTTC